The sequence of this TCR beta chain was determined in a study of beta chain features in type 1 diabetes. On the study more broadly: The patients were much like the healthy donors in age, gender and cell yields. Study outcomes and limitations: A potential PCR bias toward shorter templates would be equal in patient and control samples. There was a moderate but significant shortening of TCRB CDR3s in all four CD4+ subsets of Type 1 diabetes patients. Reduced insertions and increased deletions marked VDJ junctions in type 1 diabetes patients.

Details on this clone: What it binds is unknown.

Researchers reported sorting CD4+ naive, central memory, regulatory and stem cell-like memory cells via CD45RO/CCR7/CD25/CD127/CD95/CD27. The sequenced template was cDNA made from the entire isolated RNA. Here immunoSEQ multiplex PCR was the method, and the copy in TCRdb shows in-frame clones only, minus some. The profile shows hundreds of thousands of clones, approximately 12% of them singletons. Per the germline V gene, CDR1 is SQVTM and CDR2 is ANQGSEA. The CDR3 is 14 residues long. Trimming cost V 6 bases and J 6 bases; bases outside gene matches: 11. The source is a woman in her late teens or twenties with type 1 diabetes. This chain connects TRBV29-1 to TRBJ2-7; 10 positions match TRBD2. The sample taken for sequencing was naive CD4+ T cells from blood. The CDR3 region has the DNA TGCAGCGTCCTATCTAGCGGGAGTAGTAGCGAGCAGTACTTC. Its protein is CSVLSSGSSSEQYF.